This T cell receptor beta chain was found in a study of blood T cells in healthy people across ages. Study results and limitations: The diversity estimates, figures obtained from one million T cells, were considered underestimates. Age advanced and TCR beta diversity per million T cells fell, roughly linearly.

Isolation recovered at least 6 million PBMCs from every sample. Every sample gave at least 5 micrograms of total RNA when it was extracted. This CDR3 contains 17 residues. Trimming cost V 6 bases and J 4 bases; bases outside gene matches: 14. This clonotype appeared many times. Its specificity is unknown. The use of a sample-barcoded 5' primer and a J-beta primer mix characterized a second PCR of about 7 to 12 cycles. MiXCR, applied by TCRdb to the 5' RACE reads, yields one record per CDR3 protein. Here the sample spans about 720,000 distinct CDR3 sequences, 20% to 25% being singletons. This rearrangement joins TRBV12-3 or TRBV12-4 to TRBJ2-1; TRBD2 matches at 8 bases. The clonotype comes from a man aged 65-85 years in good health. The sample consisted of blood. CDR3 DNA sequence: TGTGCCAGCAGCCCCATGTTCGGGGGGGGCGCTTACAATGAGCAGTTCTTC. This sequence encodes CASSPMFGGGAYNEQFF.